Following are 26 T cell receptor beta chains from one sample sequenced in a study of multiple sclerosis patients with progressive multifocal leukoencephalopathy. Time point: before natalizumab initiation. Profiling relied on immunoSEQ multiplex PCR, and the TCRdb table lists in-frame clones only, not all of them. The data show some 30,000 clones, 89% seen once. Sequencing was done on a sample of PBMCs. All receptors derive from a human donor with multiple sclerosis.

The J gene is TRBJ2-1, the V gene TRBV6-1, with a tentative D call TRBD1 (5 bases). Looked up from germline, CDR1 is MNHNS and CDR2 is SASEGT. V was cut by 6 bases and J by 0 bases, with 12 bases left in between. The CDR3 has 15 amino acids. CDR3 amino acids: CASSRQIDSYNEQFF. The CDR3 DNA reads as TGTGCCAGCAGCCGACAGATAGACTCCTACAATGAGCAGTTCTTC.

The V call is TRBV7-9, the J call TRBJ2-2, with 7 nucleotides matching TRBD1. Per the germline V gene, CDR1 is SEHNR and CDR2 is FQNEAQ (reference sequence). The CDR3 totals 14 residues. V was pared by 5 bases and J by 3 bases, with 3 bases of the junction left unmatched. The CDR3 loop is CASSRDSHTGELFF. In DNA, the CDR3 is TGTGCCAGCAGCCGGGACAGTCACACCGGGGAGCTGTTTTTT.

The V gene is TRBV6-5, the J gene TRBJ2-7; maybe TRBD1 (6 bases). Per the germline V gene, CDR1 is MNHEY and CDR2 is SVGAGI. The ends were cut back, 7 bases at V and 4 bases at J, with 14 bases in the middle. There are 13 residues in the CDR3. DNA of the CDR3: TGTGCCAGCACCTCAATTGGGACATACGAGCAGTACTTC. The encoded protein is CASTSIGTYEQYF.

The rearrangement links TRBV2 to TRBJ2-7, with D unclear. The V end lost 2 bases, the J end lost 4 bases, and 6 bases lay between the germline ends. Per germline, CDR1 SNHLY and CDR2 FYNNEI. There are 12 residues in the CDR3. The chain's CDR3 is CASSEYIYEQYF. CDR3 DNA: TGTGCCAGCAGTGAATACATATACGAGCAGTACTTC.

The chain employs TRBV28 and TRBJ1-2, with D possibly being TRBD1 (5 bases). Between the trimmed V and J ends, which lost 2 bases and 4 bases, there was a span of 11 bases. The germline CDR1 and CDR2 sequences are MDHEN and SYDVKM. CDR3 length equals 14 residues. The CDR3 DNA follows: TGTGCCAGCAGTTTAGTGGGGCAGTCCTATGGCTACACCTTC. Amino acid sequence: CASSLVGQSYGYTF.

The rearrangement links TRBV5-6 to TRBJ2-7, with 8 bases fitting TRBD1. V shed 2 bases and J 5 bases; nucleotides not matched to a gene: 9. CDR1 is SGHDT and CDR2 is YYEEEE in the germline V gene. This CDR3 has 15 residues. CDR3 sequence: CASSFSDRGAHEQYF. The CDR3, as DNA: TGTGCCAGCAGCTTCTCCGACAGGGGCGCCCACGAGCAGTACTTC.

This sequence joins TRBV27 and TRBJ2-1, with TRBD2 identical over 12 bases. Per germline, CDR1 MNHEY and CDR2 SMNVEV (reference sequence). The CDR3 length is 16 residues. J gave up 8 bases and V 6 bases, and 11 bases lay outside the gene matches. CDR3 in amino acids: CASSLRTSGIGDEQFF. The CDR3 region has the DNA TGTGCCAGCAGCCTTAGGACTAGCGGGATAGGAGATGAGCAGTTCTTC.

The V call is TRBV19, the J call TRBJ2-7, with D possibly TRBD1 on 5 matching bases. The CDR3 is 18 amino acids. Germline CDR1 reads LNHDA; CDR2 reads SQIVND (reference sequence). V shed 1 base and J shed 2 bases, with 21 bases lying between them. As DNA, the CDR3 is TGTGCCAGTAGTATAGTGATGATCGGTCCAACAGGCACCTACGAGCAGTACTTC. Translation gives CASSIVMIGPTGTYEQYF. Combining the CDR3 with reference TRBV19 and TRBJ2-7 gives the whole variable domain DGGITQSPKYLFRKEGQNVTLSCEQNLNHDAMYWYRQDPGQGLRLIYYSQIVNDFQKGDIAEGYSVSREKKESFPLTVTSAQKNPTAFYLCASSIVMIGPTGTYEQYFGPGTRLTVT.

The V gene is TRBV6-1, the J gene TRBJ2-2; 8 bases agree with TRBD2. Germline trimming cut 4 bases from V and 0 bases from J; bases unmatched to any gene: 10. Germline V CDR1 and CDR2: MNHNS, SASEGT. CDR3 length equals 18 residues. This CDR3 is CASSGIGRALSNTGELFF. In DNA form, the CDR3 reads TGTGCCAGCAGTGGTATCGGGAGGGCCCTCTCGAACACCGGGGAGCTGTTTTTT.

About this clone: A junction end diverges from the germline sequence, so it may reflect a read error. The rearrangement links TRBV10-2 to TRBJ2-3, with 9 bases lining up with TRBD2. The CDR3 is 12 residues long. Germline lookup yields CDR1 WSHSY and CDR2 SAAADI. CDR3: CASSEAGLAHNF. The CDR3 bases are TGCGCCAGCAGTGAGGCGGGACTAGCCCATAATTTT.

The sample holds one count of this clone. The chain combines TRBV19 with TRBJ1-5; a possible D gene is TRBD1 (6 bases). Deletions cut 3 bases from V and 1 base from J, with 16 bases between. CDR3 size: 17 residues. The germline V gene encodes CDR1 LNHDA and CDR2 SQIVND (reference sequence). This CDR3 reads CASSMAGGHRSNQPQHF. In DNA form, the CDR3 reads TGTGCCAGTAGTATGGCGGGGGGCCACAGGAGCAATCAGCCCCAGCATTTT.

In DNA, the CDR3 is TGTGCCAGCAGCCCTCCCCGGGGCTACTCCTACAATGAGCAGTTCTTC. Amino acid sequence: CASSPPRGYSYNEQFF. The rearrangement joins TRBV4-2 to TRBJ2-1; either TRBD1 or TRBD2 may fit D (5 bases each). The CDR3 runs to 16 residues. CDR1 and CDR2 (germline): LGHNA, YNFKEQ. Trimming took 4 bases from V and 0 from J, leaving 13 bases between them.

The chain uses TRBV5-1 and TRBJ1-2; 8 bases are a match to TRBD1. CDR3 size: 16 residues. Germline V gene lookup returns CDR1 SGHRS and CDR2 YFSETQ. The ends lost 0 bases at V and 7 bases at J; junction bases unmatched: 11. CDR3 protein: CASSLAGDRSYSGYTF. DNA of the CDR3: TGCGCCAGCAGCTTGGCCGGGGACAGGAGCTATAGTGGCTACACCTTC. Drawing the rest from reference TRBV5-1 and TRBJ1-2, the complete variable domain is KAGVTQTPRYLIKTRGQQVTLSCSPISGHRSVSWYQQTPGQGLQFLFEYFSETQRNKGNFPGRFSGRQFSNSRSEMNVSTLELGDSALYLCASSLAGDRSYSGYTFGSGTRLTVV.

This chain uses TRBV14 with TRBJ2-7; no clear D gene. With 1 base removed from V and 5 bases from J, the gap between germline ends came to 6 bases. Germline CDR1 SGHDN, CDR2 FVKESK. CDR3 length equals 12 residues. CDR3 DNA: TGTGCCAGCAGCCAAGGGTCTAACGAGCAGTACTTC. Residues: CASSQGSNEQYF.

The V gene is TRBV5-6, the J gene TRBJ2-1; 8 bases fit TRBD1. The trim removed 1 base at V and 5 bases at J, leaving 2 bases unmatched. The CDR3 sequence is 14 residues long. Germline lookup yields CDR1 SGHDT and CDR2 YYEEEE. In DNA, the CDR3 is TGTGCCAGCAGCTTGTACAGGGGGGACAATGAGCAGTTCTTC. Protein product: CASSLYRGDNEQFF.

The chain uses TRBV27 and TRBJ2-3; 7 bases are a match to TRBD2. The CDR3 contains 17 residues. Germline loops: CDR1 MNHEY, CDR2 SMNVEV (reference sequence). V was pared by 5 bases and J by 0 bases, with 11 bases of the junction left unmatched. This chain's CDR3 is CASSIPLLATSTDTQYF. The CDR3 coding sequence is TGTGCCAGCAGTATCCCCTTACTAGCGACTAGCACAGATACGCAGTATTTT.

The chain uses TRBV28 and TRBJ1-2; 7 bases agree with TRBD1. The V gene end was trimmed by 11 bases and the J gene end by 6 bases; junction bases not matched to a gene: 15. Per the germline V gene, CDR1 is MDHEN and CDR2 is SYDVKM. This CDR3 region has 14 residues. CDR3: CAAAWEGALDGYTF. The CDR3 bases are TGTGCCGCAGCATGGGAGGGGGCGCTTGATGGCTACACCTTC.

The chain is built from TRBV19 and TRBJ1-5; D is uncertain. The germline V and J ends were trimmed by 1 base and 5 bases, with 6 bases remaining between them. In germline, CDR1 is LNHDA, CDR2 SQIVND (reference sequence). CDR3 length: 13 residues. The CDR3 bases are TGTGCCAGTAGTATAGTCTGGGATCAGCCCCAGCATTTT. It codes for CASSIVWDQPQHF. Full variable domain (rest looked up from reference TRBV19 and TRBJ1-5): DGGITQSPKYLFRKEGQNVTLSCEQNLNHDAMYWYRQDPGQGLRLIYYSQIVNDFQKGDIAEGYSVSREKKESFPLTVTSAQKNPTAFYLCASSIVWDQPQHFGDGTRLSIL.

V is TRBV5-1 and J is TRBJ1-1, with 8 bases identical to TRBD1. The J segment lost 7 bases and the V segment lost 0 bases, leaving 5 bases of the junction unmatched. This CDR3 has 14 residues. From germline, CDR1 is SGHRS and CDR2 YFSETQ. CDR3 DNA sequence: TGCGCCAGCAGCTTGGTAGTTGGACAGGGTGAAGCTTTCTTT. This encodes CASSLVVGQGEAFF.

The chain joins TRBV4-3 to TRBJ1-5; no firm D call. This CDR3 comprises 15 residues. CDR1 and CDR2 (germline): LGHNA, YSLEER. V lost 3 bases, J lost 0 bases, and 9 bases lay in between. CDR3 loop: CASSQEVYSNQPQHF. The DNA of the CDR3 is TGCGCCAGCAGCCAGGAGGTGTATAGCAATCAGCCCCAGCATTTT.

This clone was seen only a few times. The chain employs TRBV5-4 and TRBJ1-2, with a weak D call TRBD1 (6 bases). Trimming took 0 bases from V and 3 from J, leaving 18 bases between them. This CDR3 region has 17 residues. Germline CDR1 is SGHNT and CDR2 is YYREEE (reference sequence). CDR3 region: CASSLGPNSQGHYGYTF. The DNA for the CDR3 is TGTGCCAGCAGCTTGGGGCCCAATTCACAGGGTCACTATGGCTACACCTTC.

The CDR3 DNA reads TGCGCCAGCAGCGAACTAGCGGGAGTCAACGAGCAGTACTTC. Translating it yields CASSELAGVNEQYF. The rearrangement links TRBV10-2 to TRBJ2-7; 11 positions match TRBD2. Unmatched junction bases numbered 6, after V lost 6 bases and J lost 5 bases. CDR3 length: 14 residues. Per germline, CDR1 WSHSY and CDR2 SAAADI.

V usage is TRBV7-9 and J usage is TRBJ2-5; no clear D. The end of the DNA aligns better with TRBJ2-7, so the J call may be wrong. CDR3 length equals 11 residues. The germline gives CDR1 SEHNR, CDR2 FQNEAQ (reference sequence). Here the CDR3 reads CASSGDYEQYF. In DNA, the CDR3 is TGTGCCAGCAGCGGGGACTACGAGCAGTACTTC.

The chain carries TRBV19 and TRBJ1-5, with D possibly TRBD1 on 5 matching bases. Looked up from germline, CDR1 is LNHDA and CDR2 is SQIVND (reference sequence). Trimming cost V 8 bases and J 0 bases, with 14 bases left between them. This CDR3 spans 15 amino acids. CDR3 DNA sequence: TGTGCCAGTGTGGGGCCGGGGAATAGCAATCAGCCCCAGCATTTT. This codes for CASVGPGNSNQPQHF.

The V and J genes are TRBV4-3 and TRBJ1-1; the D gene is possibly TRBD1 (6 bases). V was clipped by 1 base and J by 6 bases, with 15 bases between them. This CDR3 contains 15 residues. CDR1 is LGHNA, CDR2 YSLEER, per germline. The CDR3 is CASSQALTGRAEAFF. CDR3 bases: TGCGCCAGCAGCCAAGCCCTTACAGGGCGCGCTGAAGCTTTCTTT.

The V call is TRBV29-1, the J call TRBJ2-2; no clear D gene. This CDR3 contains 12 residues. The V gene's germline CDR1 is SQVTM and CDR2 ANQGSEA. V lost 7 bases and J lost 5, with 11 bases in between. The CDR3 protein is CSARAATGELFF. CDR3 bases: TGCAGCGCTAGGGCGGCGACCGGGGAGCTGTTTTTT.